This passage covers 3 T cell receptor beta chains from one sample sequenced in a study of cytotoxic CD8 clonotypes in ibrutinib-treated CLL. TCRdb keeps only in-frame clones here, not all; method: immunoSEQ multiplex PCR. The sample shows about 250,000 clones, 60% to 75% of them seen only once. Specimen: PBMCs, collected after 24 months of ibrutinib treatment. The source is a human donor with chronic lymphocytic leukemia.

This chain links TRBV29-1 with TRBJ2-3; possible D gene TRBD2, 5 bases. This CDR3 spans 14 amino acids. Germline CDR1 and CDR2: SQVTM and ANQGSEA. Trimming took off 6 bases at V and 0 bases at J, with 13 bases between the two ends. CDR3 in DNA: TGCAGCGTCGACTATTTATCTAGCACAGATACGCAGTATTTT. Its translation: CSVDYLSSTDTQYF.

This chain uses TRBV19 with TRBJ2-7; D call uncertain. The CDR3 extends over 13 amino acids. Deletions cut 3 bases from V and 7 bases from J, with 13 bases between. Germline V lookup: CDR1 LNHDA, CDR2 SQIVND (reference sequence). The CDR3 region has the DNA TGTGCCAGTAGTATGGCGGCACCTCGGGAGCAGTACTTC. Its protein product is CASSMAAPREQYF. Looking up the rest from reference TRBV19 and TRBJ2-7 gives the full variable domain: DGGITQSPKYLFRKEGQNVTLSCEQNLNHDAMYWYRQDPGQGLRLIYYSQIVNDFQKGDIAEGYSVSREKKESFPLTVTSAQKNPTAFYLCASSMAAPREQYFGPGTRLTVT.

J is TRBJ1-4 and V is TRBV4-1, with D possibly TRBD1 on 5 matching bases. CDR1 is MGHRA and CDR2 is YSYEKL in the germline V gene. Trimming stripped 0 bases from V and 8 bases from J, with 7 bases between. The CDR3 is 13 amino acids. The CDR3 coding sequence is TGCGCCAGCAGCCAAGATTGGGGGGAAAAACTGTTTTTT. It is translated as CASSQDWGEKLFF.